The 21 T cell receptor beta chains in this list originate from one sample, sequenced in a study of memory CD8 T cells in hepatitis C reinfection. Clones were read by immunoSEQ multiplex PCR, and TCRdb kept only the in-frame ones, dropping some. The repertoire holds 50,000 or so clones, 89% seen once, with over 0.95% in the top ten. The time point denotes: pre-reinfection, 55 to 20 weeks before reinfection detection. Sorted cells were sequenced directly ex vivo without any in vitro expansion. The specimen was naive CD8+ T cells sorted from blood. The receptors shown here come from a man younger than 30 with hepatitis C virus infection.

This chain links TRBV7-2 with TRBJ2-5; 7 bases are a match to TRBD2. The germline V gene encodes CDR1 SGHTA and CDR2 FQGNSA. V lost 4 bases to trimming and J lost 4 bases; unmatched junction nucleotides: 9. The CDR3 has 15 amino acids. The CDR3 DNA follows: TGTGCCAGCAGCTCCAACCTAGCGGCAATAGAGACCCAGTACTTC. This sequence encodes CASSSNLAAIETQYF.

The rearrangement uses TRBV5-5 and TRBJ2-1, with 9 bases matching TRBD1. Germline values: CDR1 SGHKS, CDR2 YYEKEE (reference sequence). The J segment lost 6 bases and the V segment lost 3 bases, leaving 10 bases of the junction unmatched. This CDR3 contains 16 residues. CDR3 nucleotide sequence: TGTGCCAGCAGCTCACCGGGACAGGGATTAATCAATGAGCAGTTCTTC. It is translated as CASSSPGQGLINEQFF.

This clone was picked up one time. CDR3 sequence: CASSRTGGNTEAFF. The CDR3 DNA is TGTGCCAGCAGCAGGACAGGGGGGAACACTGAAGCTTTCTTT. The chain couples TRBV9 to TRBJ1-1; 10 bases fit TRBD1. Germline V lookup: CDR1 SGDLS, CDR2 YYNGEE. CDR3 length: 14 residues. The junction had 1 base not matched to a gene; V was cut back by 4 bases and J by 1 base.

The chain employs TRBV27 and TRBJ2-5; 7 positions agree with TRBD2. CDR1 is MNHEY, CDR2 SMNVEV, per germline (reference sequence). The CDR3 is 14 residues long. J gave up 11 bases and V 2 bases, and 11 bases lay outside the gene matches. For the CDR3, the DNA is TGTGCCAGCAGTTTAGGGGTGGCGGGAGACCAGCAGTACTTC. Encoded protein: CASSLGVAGDQQYF.

The chain employs TRBV30 and TRBJ2-6; D is ambiguous. The CDR3 has 15 amino acids. V was pared by 0 bases and J by 0 bases, with 6 bases between. CDR1 is GTSNPN, CDR2 SVGIG, per germline (reference sequence). The CDR3 protein is CAWSVIVSGANVLTF. The CDR3 region has the DNA TGTGCCTGGAGTGTTATCGTCTCTGGGGCCAACGTCCTGACTTTC.

The chain is built from TRBV2 and TRBJ2-7, with 7 nucleotides matching TRBD2. V gave up 7 bases and J gave up 3 bases; unmatched junction bases: 9. Germline assignment: CDR1 SNHLY and CDR2 FYNNEI. The CDR3 loop spans 14 amino acids. DNA of the CDR3: TGTGCCAGCACCCCAACTAGCGCCATCTACGAGCAGTACTTC. It translates to CASTPTSAIYEQYF. Based on the CDR3 plus reference TRBV2 and TRBJ2-7, the full variable domain is EPEVTQTPSHQVTQMGQEVILRCVPISNHLYFYWYRQILGQKVEFLVSFYNNEISEKSEIFDDQFSVERPDGSNFTLKIRSTKLEDSAMYFCASTPTSAIYEQYFGPGTRLTVT.

The CDR3 DNA is TGTGCCAGCAGTGAACTGACAGGGGGTATCTCAGCGGAGCAGTACGTC. Translated, it gives CASSELTGGISAEQYV. The chain joins TRBV2 to TRBJ2-7, with TRBD1 identical over 9 bases. The germline CDR1 and CDR2 sequences are SNHLY and FYNNEI. J gave up 7 bases and V 2 bases, and 12 bases lay outside the gene matches. There are 16 residues in the CDR3.

The chain links TRBV11-2 to TRBJ2-3; 9 nucleotides agree with TRBD2. The CDR3 runs 16 residues. J gave up 5 bases and V 1 base, and 7 bases lay outside the gene matches. Looked up from germline, CDR1 is SGHAT and CDR2 is FQNNGV. Here the CDR3 reads CASSLVAGARIDTQYF. The DNA for the CDR3 is TGTGCCAGCAGCTTAGTAGCGGGAGCGAGAATAGATACGCAGTATTTT.

The chain has TRBV11-2 and TRBJ2-7; 9 bases are a match to TRBD2. This CDR3 contains 17 residues. Germline-derived CDR1 and CDR2 are SGHAT and FQNNGV. J was trimmed by 0 bases and V by 1 base; bases with no gene match: 7. This chain's CDR3 is CASSLGASGASSYEQYF. CDR3 DNA sequence: TGTGCCAGCAGCTTAGGGGCTAGCGGGGCGAGCTCCTACGAGCAGTACTTC.

This clone was recorded a few times. This chain connects TRBV2 to TRBJ2-1; TRBD2 matches at 11 bases. V shed 4 bases, J shed 6 bases, and the junction held 8 bases outside the gene matches. There are 16 residues in the CDR3. Per germline, CDR1 SNHLY and CDR2 FYNNEI. The CDR3 nucleotides read TGTGCCAGCAGTGTCCTCACCGGGACTAGCGGCAATGAGCAGTTCTTC. This codes for CASSVLTGTSGNEQFF.

The chain employs TRBV9 and TRBJ2-1; D is undetermined. This CDR3 has 12 amino acids. Germline V gene data show CDR1 as SGDLS and CDR2 as YYNGEE. The V end was cut by 0 bases, the J end by 5 bases, with 3 bases between. As DNA, the CDR3 is TGTGCCAGCAGCGTAGGTAACAATGAGCAGTTCTTC. This sequence encodes CASSVGNNEQFF.

The CDR3 coding sequence is TGTGCCAGCAGTTACTTTGGGACTTCCCGCTACGAGCAGTACTTC. This translates into CASSYFGTSRYEQYF. The J gene is TRBJ2-7, the V gene TRBV6-5; a possible D gene is TRBD2 (6 bases). This CDR3 has 15 amino acids. The germline gives CDR1 MNHEY, CDR2 SVGAGI. Trimming took off 1 base at V and 3 bases at J, with 13 bases between the two ends.

This chain links TRBV7-2 with TRBJ1-1; maybe TRBD1 (6 bases). There are 14 residues in the CDR3. CDR1 is SGHTA and CDR2 is FQGNSA in the germline V gene. V dropped 2 bases and J dropped 1 base, with 8 bases sitting between them. The CDR3 protein is CASSLYRENTEAFF. For the CDR3, the DNA is TGTGCCAGCAGCTTATACAGGGAGAACACTGAAGCTTTCTTT.

This CDR3 reads CASSLELVAGHTGELFF. CDR3 nucleotides: TGTGCCAGCAGCTTGGAGCTGGTAGCGGGACATACCGGGGAGCTGTTTTTT. V and J are TRBV5-6 and TRBJ2-2, with TRBD2 matching over 8 bases. The germline V gene encodes CDR1 SGHDT and CDR2 YYEEEE. CDR3 size: 17 residues. Losses at the gene ends were 0 bases for V and 5 bases for J; bases not matched to a gene: 9.

The chain couples TRBV6-5 to TRBJ2-3; 9 bases match TRBD1. This CDR3 is built from 12 residues. Germline loops: CDR1 MNHEY, CDR2 SVGAGI. Trimming removed 6 bases from V and 9 bases from J; junction bases left unmatched: 4. CDR3 sequence reads: CASRPTGGTQYF. The CDR3 DNA reads TGTGCCAGCAGACCTACAGGGGGCACGCAGTATTTT.

This chain connects TRBV19 to TRBJ1-5; the D is unclear. Germline values: CDR1 LNHDA, CDR2 SQIVND (reference sequence). The CDR3 is made up of 15 amino acids. V lost 7 bases and J 1 base, leaving 14 bases between the germline ends. CDR3 in amino acids: CASKPSGASNQPQHF. The CDR3 DNA is TGTGCCAGTAAACCGTCGGGAGCCAGCAATCAGCCCCAGCATTTT.

The chain carries TRBV28 and TRBJ2-5, with a weak D call TRBD1 (6 bases). Germline lookup yields CDR1 MDHEN and CDR2 SYDVKM. V was clipped by 6 bases and J by 5 bases, with 28 bases between them. There are 18 residues in the CDR3. The CDR3 loop is CASSLNEQVTGIRETQYF. The CDR3 DNA follows: TGTGCCAGCAGCCTAAATGAACAAGTTACAGGGATTCGGGAGACCCAGTACTTC.

This clone occurred once. The gene calls are TRBV11-2 and TRBJ2-3, with 9 bases identical to TRBD2. This CDR3 has 15 residues. Germline V CDR1 and CDR2: SGHAT, FQNNGV. J lost 4 bases, V lost 1 base, and 3 bases had no gene match. The CDR3 is CASSLVAGGSDTQYF. CDR3 nucleotides: TGTGCCAGCAGCTTAGTTGCGGGGGGGTCAGATACGCAGTATTTT.

This clone has more than one count but fewer than ten. V usage is TRBV5-4 and J usage is TRBJ1-1; no clear D gene. In germline, CDR1 is SGHNT, CDR2 YYREEE (reference sequence). The CDR3 spans 14 residues. Between the trimmed V and J ends, which lost 4 bases and 7 bases, there was a span of 17 bases. The CDR3 spells CASSLRGSGGEAFF. For the CDR3, the DNA is TGTGCCAGCAGCCTACGGGGATCCGGTGGTGAAGCTTTCTTT.

V gene TRBV7-9 combines with J gene TRBJ2-6; TRBD1 matches 9 bases. V shed 1 base and J 2 bases; nucleotides not matched to a gene: 6. Germline V lookup: CDR1 SEHNR, CDR2 FQNEAQ (reference sequence). CDR3 length equals 18 residues. The CDR3 sequence: CASSLEDRGQPGANVLTF. The CDR3 DNA follows: TGTGCCAGCAGCTTAGAGGACAGGGGACAGCCTGGGGCCAACGTCCTGACTTTC.

The chain recombines TRBV7-6 with TRBJ2-5; 7 positions match TRBD1. The V and J ends lost 0 bases and 5 bases, in that order; junction bases with no gene match: 9. The CDR3 is made up of 16 amino acids. Germline CDR1 is SGHVS and CDR2 is FNYEAQ. The CDR3, as DNA: TGTGCCAGCAGCTTAGCAGTTCCAGGGGGTTACGAGACCCAGTACTTC. As protein: CASSLAVPGGYETQYF.